This T cell receptor (beta chain) is from a study of sequential checkpoint blockade in melanoma. As for the study in general: About two dozen patients had tumor biopsies before treatment and at week 13. Study-wide results and caveats: Mutational load did not correlate with tumor T-cell fraction or clonality.

Treatment in this sample: randomized to nivolumab then ipilimumab (arm A) or the reverse (arm B). None of the patients previously received DNA-damaging chemotherapy. The CDR3 runs 16 residues. J was trimmed by 1 base and V by 3 bases; bases with no gene match: 3. Germline assignment: CDR1 MNHGY and CDR2 SAAAGT. By share of the sample, this clone is medium-sized. The antigen is not known. Profiled with immunoSEQ multiplex PCR; TCRdb holds only in-frame clones, not every one. Among 4,000 to 5,000 clones, 24% were seen once, and the ten largest hold about 29%. The gene calls are TRBV6-8 and TRBJ2-2, with TRBD2 identical over 9 bases. The sequences come from tumor tissue (inferred from file names), collected from a patient given nivolumab and ipilimumab in sequence. This receptor was taken from a human donor with melanoma. The CDR3 spells CASSYAGGWNTGELFF. In nucleotides, the CDR3 is TGTGCCAGCAGTTATGCGGGAGGGTGGAACACCGGGGAGCTGTTTTTT.